This paragraph covers one T cell receptor beta chain sequence. As yet, its antigen is unknown. The CDR3 loop spans 15 amino acids. Germline V gene sequence: CDR1 KGHSH, CDR2 LQKENI. Trimming removed 2 bases at V and 3 bases at J, with 13 bases between. Assay: immunoSEQ multiplex PCR; the TCRdb copy retains only in-frame clones and omits some. Of some 87,000 clones detected, about 88% appear once; the ten largest clones hold 0.6% to 0.9%. This entry belongs to a study of OX40 agonist ivuxolimab in advanced cancers. In the study overall: Earlier treatment with anti-PD-1, anti-PD-L1 or anti-CTLA-4 was permitted, and about 40% had received some. Study results and caveats: Low normalized T-cell clonal expansion was additionally recorded for some nonresponders. In general, CD8+ T cells held more expanded clones than CD4+ did, on average.

The sequencing used CD4+ or CD8+ T cells sorted from blood, collected in a trial of the OX40 agonist ivuxolimab. The receptor's source is an adult with an advanced solid tumor such as melanoma, head and neck, liver or kidney cancer. This rearrangement joins TRBV18 to TRBJ1-2; perhaps TRBD1 as D (5 bases). DNA of the CDR3: TGTGCCAGCTCACCAATCCGGGGGTCGGACTATGGCTACACCTTC. Amino acids: CASSPIRGSDYGYTF.